These T cell receptor beta chains were read from a single sample in a study of beta chain features in type 1 diabetes. Some clones are missing from TCRdb's copy, which holds only in-frame ones; the method was immunoSEQ multiplex PCR. In the table there are 200,000 to 300,000 clones, 20% of which are singletons. The source material was naive CD4+ T cells from blood. Every receptor here comes from a middle-aged woman with type 1 diabetes. The CDR3 runs from the conserved cysteine through the conserved F or W. A D gene is named only where the DNA matches it firmly. Clone size, where shown, is once, few, many, or a class for clones that have expanded.

D	size	V	J	DNA	CDR3
.	.	TRBV6-5	TRBJ2-7	TGTGCCAGCAGTTACCCAAGGGGGGGTTTCGACGAGCAGTACTTC	CASSYPRGGFDEQYF
.	.	TRBV7-9	TRBJ2-7	TGTGCCAGCACGCGGGACGGCGTTTCCTACGAGCAGTACTTC	CASTRDGVSYEQYF
.	.	TRBV19	TRBJ2-7	TGTGCCAGTAGTAAGACGGTGGGAGTCTACGAGCAGTACTTC	CASSKTVGVYEQYF
TRBD2	.	TRBV7-9	TRBJ2-3	TGTGCCAGCAGCCTGACTAGCGGGGCAGGTACGCAGTATTTT	CASSLTSGAGTQYF
.	few	TRBV5-4	TRBJ2-3	TGTGCCAGCAGCTACAGGGAAGTCAGCACAGATACGCAGTATTTT	CASSYREVSTDTQYF
.	.	TRBV4-1	TRBJ2-6	TGCGCCAGCAGCCAAGATTTACGAGGTTCTGGGGCCAACGTCCTGACTTTC	CASSQDLRGSGANVLTF
TRBD2	few	TRBV4-1	TRBJ2-2	TGCGCCAGCAGCCCCAGACTAGCGGGGAACACCGGGGAGCTGTTTTTT	CASSPRLAGNTGELFF
.	once	TRBV6-6	TRBJ1-1	TGTGCCAGCAGCCTCTATCAGGGGTCGATGAACACTGAAGCTTTCTTT	CASSLYQGSMNTEAFF
TRBD2	.	TRBV28	TRBJ2-7	TGTGCCAGCAGTTCGACTAGCGGGAGAACGAACGAGCAGTACTTC	CASSSTSGRTNEQYF
.	.	TRBV2	TRBJ2-7	TGTGCCAGCAGCGCAGGGGCCGCGTACTTC	CASSAGAAYF
TRBD1	few	TRBV5-1	TRBJ1-1	TGCGCCAGCAGCGCCGACAGGGTAAGCACTGAAGCTTTCTTT	CASSADRVSTEAFF
TRBD1	few	TRBV7-2	TRBJ2-5	TGTGCCAGCAGCCACGGACAGGGAGCGGAAGAGACCCAGTACTTC	CASSHGQGAEETQYF
TRBD1	.	TRBV10-3	TRBJ2-5	TGTGCCACCAGGGACAGGGGGATTGAGACCCAGTACTTC	CATRDRGIETQYF
.	.	TRBV14	TRBJ1-4	TGTGCCAGCAGCTTCGATCCAGGACTGATTTCTAATGAAAAACTGTTTTTT	CASSFDPGLISNEKLFF
TRBD1	few	TRBV30	TRBJ1-2	TGTGCCGGACTGGACAGGTCATCCAACTATGGCTACACCTTC	CAGLDRSSNYGYTF
.	.	TRBV14	TRBJ1-1	TGTGCCAGCAGTTGGGGAGTGAACACTGAAGCTTTCTTT	CASSWGVNTEAFF
.	few	TRBV4-3	TRBJ2-1	TGCGCCAGCAGCCAAGGGCCCAATGAGCAGTTCTTC	CASSQGPNEQFF
.	few	TRBV29-1	TRBJ1-1	TGCAGCGTTGAAAAGGAGATGAACACTGAAGCTTTCTTT	CSVEKEMNTEAFF
TRBD2	few	TRBV7-2	TRBJ2-7	TGTGCCAGCAGCTTAGCGCTCGCGGGAGGCTCCTACGAGCAGTACTTC	CASSLALAGGSYEQYF
.	.	TRBV9	TRBJ1-5	TGTGCCAGCAGCGTCGACACGAATCAGCCCCAGCATTTT	CASSVDTNQPQHF
.	few	TRBV14	TRBJ2-2	TGTGCCAGCAGCCAAGATTTGTCGGGGGAGCTGTTTTTT	CASSQDLSGELFF
.	.	TRBV25-1	TRBJ1-6	TGTGCCAGCAGTGTTCCGGGCGCTATAGCGGGGTCACCCCTCCACTTT	CASSVPGAIAGSPLHF
.	.	TRBV27	TRBJ2-7	TGTGCCAGCAGGGGAGCGTACGAGCAGTACTTC	CASRGAYEQYF
TRBD1	.	TRBV7-8	TRBJ2-5	TGTGCCAGCGGGACAGGGAGGGAAGAGACCCAGTACTTC	CASGTGREETQYF
.	few	TRBV4-3	TRBJ2-1	TGCGCCAGCAGCCAAGAAGGGGGAATAGAAAATGAGCAGTTCTTC	CASSQEGGIENEQFF
.	.	TRBV28	TRBJ2-7	TGTGCCTCGGGACTGATTGGATCGGAGCAGTACTTC	CASGLIGSEQYF
.	few	TRBV5-4	TRBJ1-1	TGTGCCAGCAGCCCAGCGACAGGCCCTCTGAACACTGAAGCTTTCTTT	CASSPATGPLNTEAFF
.	.	TRBV9	TRBJ1-1	TGTGCCAGCAGCTCCGGGACTTTGAACACTGAAGCTTTCTTT	CASSSGTLNTEAFF
TRBD2	few	TRBV5-4	TRBJ2-1	TGTGCCAGCAGCCCAAGGCGGGCTAGCGGGGGGTCCTACAATGAGCAGTTCTTC	CASSPRRASGGSYNEQFF
.	few	TRBV11-1	TRBJ1-6	TGTGCCAGCAGCTTTGACAGGCGATCACCCCTCCACTTT	CASSFDRRSPLHF
TRBD1	.	TRBV9	TRBJ1-1	TGTGCCAGCAGCCCGACAGGGGATGAGGACACTGAAGCTTTCTTT	CASSPTGDEDTEAFF
.	.	TRBV29-1	TRBJ1-1	TGCAGCGTTGGACAGAACACTGAAGCTTTCTTT	CSVGQNTEAFF
TRBD1	.	TRBV18	TRBJ1-1	TGTGCCAGCTCACTCGGGACAGCTGAAGCTTTCTTT	CASSLGTAEAFF
.	.	TRBV19	TRBJ1-5	TGTGCCAGTAGTCCAGGACATGAGAATCAGCCCCAGCATTTT	CASSPGHENQPQHF
.	few	TRBV11-1	TRBJ2-7	TGTGCCCGAACGTCAGACTACGAGCAGTACTTC	CARTSDYEQYF
.	few	TRBV7-9	TRBJ2-1	TGTGCCAGCAGCTTTTCAGCGGAGACCGAGCAGTTCTTC	CASSFSAETEQFF
TRBD1	few	TRBV7-6	TRBJ2-5	TGTGCCAGCAGCTTTGGACAGGGAGCCGAGACCCAGTACTTC	CASSFGQGAETQYF
TRBD1	few	TRBV6-6	TRBJ1-2	TGTGCCAGCAGACTGGGACAGGACTATGGCTACACCTTC	CASRLGQDYGYTF
TRBD2	few	TRBV7-8	TRBJ2-1	TGTGCCAGCAGCTCCCAGCGGGAGGGCCCGTTCTTC	CASSSQREGPFF
TRBD1	.	TRBV7-9	TRBJ1-1	TGTGCCAGCAGCTTAGCGGGACAGGGGACTGAAGCTTTCTTT	CASSLAGQGTEAFF
TRBD2	.	TRBV4-3	TRBJ2-5	TGCGCCAGCAGCCCTCGGGGGGGTCAAGAGACCCAGTACTTC	CASSPRGGQETQYF
.	.	TRBV4-1	TRBJ1-5	TGCGCCAGCAGCCAGGACAGTGGGACTCAGCCCCAGCATTTT	CASSQDSGTQPQHF
.	.	TRBV30	TRBJ2-7	TGTGCCTGGAGTGATAACTACGAGCAGTACTTC	CAWSDNYEQYF
TRBD1	.	TRBV7-9	TRBJ1-1	TGTGCCAGCAGCTTAGAGGGACAGCTGAACACTGAAGCTTTCTTT	CASSLEGQLNTEAFF
.	few	TRBV15	TRBJ1-1	TGTGCCACCAGCAGAGATCGGGCGGGGTTCACTGAAGCTTTCTTT	CATSRDRAGFTEAFF
.	few	TRBV29-1	TRBJ1-1	TGCAGCGTCCTGCGGGGGAGGATCACTGAAGCTTTCTTT	CSVLRGRITEAFF
.	.	TRBV5-1	TRBJ2-5	TGCGCCAGCAGCTTGTTAACGGGAACTCAAGAGACCCAGTACTTC	CASSLLTGTQETQYF
.	once	TRBV7-2	TRBJ2-7	TGTGCCAGCAGCTTACAGGACTACGAGCAGTACTTC	CASSLQDYEQYF